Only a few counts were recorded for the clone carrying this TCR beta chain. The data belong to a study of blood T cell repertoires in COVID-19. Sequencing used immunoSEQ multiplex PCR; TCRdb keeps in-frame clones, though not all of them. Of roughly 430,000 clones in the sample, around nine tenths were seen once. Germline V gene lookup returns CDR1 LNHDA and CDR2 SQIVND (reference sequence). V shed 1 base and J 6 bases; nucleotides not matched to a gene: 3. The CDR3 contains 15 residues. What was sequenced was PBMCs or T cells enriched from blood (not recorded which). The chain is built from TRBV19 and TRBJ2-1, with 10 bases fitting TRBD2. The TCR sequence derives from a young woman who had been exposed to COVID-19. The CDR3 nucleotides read TGTGCCAGTAGTATAGTGGGACTAGCGATCAATGAGCAGTTCTTC. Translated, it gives CASSIVGLAINEQFF. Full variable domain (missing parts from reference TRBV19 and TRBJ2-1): DGGITQSPKYLFRKEGQNVTLSCEQNLNHDAMYWYRQDPGQGLRLIYYSQIVNDFQKGDIAEGYSVSREKKESFPLTVTSAQKNPTAFYLCASSIVGLAINEQFFGPGTRLTVL.